The T cell receptor (beta chain) under discussion was sequenced for a study of siplizumab effects on memory and regulatory T cells. Germline lookup yields CDR1 SGDLS and CDR2 YYNGEE. The CDR3 is made up of 15 amino acids. With 0 bases removed from V and 1 base from J, the gap between germline ends came to 10 bases. Overall study findings and caveats: A minor share of alloreactive clones matched unstimulated subsets. Memory T cells appeared less diverse than naive cells, which seemed to contribute substantially to alloresponse.

Profiled with immunoSEQ multiplex PCR; TCRdb holds only in-frame clones, not every one. The repertoire has approximately 100,000 clones, more than 85% of them found once; the top ten carry 0.62%. With respect to this clone: Its antigen is not known.

Sequencing input: Tregs sorted from blood. The V and J genes are TRBV9 and TRBJ2-5, with D possibly being TRBD2 (6 bases). The receptor comes from a human donor in good health. The CDR3 is CASSVGRGLQETQYF. The DNA for the CDR3 is TGTGCCAGCAGCGTAGGTCGGGGACTCCAAGAGACCCAGTACTTC.